This entry lists 25 T cell receptor beta chains sequenced from one sample in a study of cytomegalovirus exposure and HLA in healthy donors. PCR amplification relied on 60 Vbeta primers (plus 13 Jbeta primers). Measured with immunoSEQ multiplex PCR; TCRdb has only the in-frame clones, and not every one. This table has 190,000 or so clones, 70% to 80% appearing once. Sequencing input: PBMCs. The receptor source for this set is a girl under 18 in good health and CMV-seropositive.

The chain joins TRBV5-1 to TRBJ1-6; D remains unclear. Germline-derived CDR1 and CDR2 are SGHRS and YFSETQ. The CDR3 contains 14 residues. V was cut by 3 bases and J by 8 bases, with 12 bases left in between. The CDR3, as DNA: TGCGCCAGCAGCTCTATCGGGAGCGATTCACCCCTCCACTTT. It translates to CASSSIGSDSPLHF.

This rearrangement joins TRBV7-2 to TRBJ1-2; D is perhaps TRBD1 (6 bases). The ends were cut back, 5 bases at V and 4 bases at J, with 14 bases in the middle. Germline loops: CDR1 SGHTA, CDR2 FQGNSA. This CDR3 has 14 amino acids. The CDR3 DNA is TGTGCCAGCAGCACTCGGACAGAAACCTATGGCTACACCTTC. Translated, it gives CASSTRTETYGYTF.

The V gene is TRBV6-5, the J gene TRBJ2-7; no definite D call. The germline CDR1 and CDR2 sequences are MNHEY and SVGAGI. V shed 5 bases and J shed 8 bases, with 10 bases lying between them. The CDR3 totals 11 residues. In DNA form, the CDR3 reads TGTGCCAGCAGTACCCTATCAAAGCAGTACTTC. It is translated as CASSTLSKQYF.

The rearrangement joins TRBV27 to TRBJ2-5; TRBD2 matches 10 bases. The CDR3 is 17 residues long. Germline loops: CDR1 MNHEY, CDR2 SMNVEV (reference sequence). The J segment lost 2 bases and the V segment lost 5 bases, leaving 11 bases of the junction unmatched. The CDR3 DNA reads as TGTGCCAGCAGTAGAACCCTTCTAGCGGGGGTACAAGAGACCCAGTACTTC. The encoded protein is CASSRTLLAGVQETQYF.

The V gene is TRBV6-6, the J gene TRBJ2-1; 8 positions agree with TRBD1. Germline V gives CDR1 MNHNY, CDR2 SVGAGI (reference sequence). J gave up 7 bases and V 0 bases, and 8 bases lay outside the gene matches. The CDR3 contains 16 residues. CDR3 nucleotide sequence: TGTGCCAGCAGTTACTCGAAAGGACAGGGAGGAAATGAGCAGTTCTTC. Translated, it gives CASSYSKGQGGNEQFF.

The V gene is TRBV27, the J gene TRBJ1-5, with a weak D call TRBD1 (6 bases). The V and J ends lost 5 bases and 5 bases respectively, with 13 bases between them. The germline CDR1 and CDR2 sequences are MNHEY and SMNVEV (reference sequence). The CDR3 contains 14 residues. The DNA for the CDR3 is TGTGCCAGCAGTCAACGGACAGTGCATCAGCCCCAGCATTTT. Translating it yields CASSQRTVHQPQHF.

This clone was seen just once. The chain couples TRBV14 to TRBJ2-1, with a weak D call TRBD2 (6 bases). V was pared by 2 bases and J by 0 bases, with 8 bases between. Germline-derived CDR1 and CDR2 are SGHDN and FVKESK. The CDR3 consists of 15 residues. CDR3 nucleotide sequence: TGTGCCAGCAGCCAACGGGGGACCTCCTACAATGAGCAGTTCTTC. Its translation: CASSQRGTSYNEQFF. Based on the CDR3 plus reference TRBV14 and TRBJ2-1, the full variable domain is EAGVTQFPSHSVIEKGQTVTLRCDPISGHDNLYWYRRVMGKEIKFLLHFVKESKQDESGMPNNRFLAERTGGTYSTLKVQPAELEDSGVYFCASSQRGTSYNEQFFGPGTRLTVL.

This clone has only one observation. V usage is TRBV4-1 and J usage is TRBJ2-1, with TRBD2 matching 9 bases. The length of the CDR3 is 20 residues. J lost 8 bases, V lost 0 bases, and 20 bases had no gene match. CDR1 is MGHRA, CDR2 YSYEKL, per germline. CDR3 sequence: CASSQDGGAGGPLSLDEQFF. The CDR3, as DNA: TGCGCCAGCAGCCAAGACGGGGGCGCGGGGGGGCCCTTATCGCTCGATGAGCAGTTCTTC.

The V and J genes are TRBV5-6 and TRBJ1-2; D unresolved. CDR3 length: 12 amino acids. The germline V and J ends were trimmed by 5 bases and 6 bases, with 11 bases remaining between them. Germline lookup yields CDR1 SGHDT and CDR2 YYEEEE. The CDR3 protein is CASRAGNNGYTF. In nucleotides, the CDR3 is TGTGCCAGCAGAGCGGGAAATAATGGCTACACCTTC.

V and J are TRBV18 and TRBJ1-1; 7 bases align to TRBD1. V trimming: 3 bases; J trimming: 4 bases; junction bases outside the gene matches: 5. Germline CDR1 and CDR2: KGHSH and LQKENI. The CDR3 runs 14 residues. The chain's CDR3 is CASSPSTGVTEAFF. CDR3 bases: TGTGCCAGCTCACCTTCAACAGGGGTCACTGAAGCTTTCTTT.

The chain is built from TRBV30 and TRBJ2-7, with 7 bases lining up with TRBD1. The junction had 6 bases not matched to a gene; V was cut back by 8 bases and J by 5 bases. CDR3 length: 11 amino acids. The germline CDR1 and CDR2 sequences are GTSNPN and SVGIG (reference sequence). The CDR3 loop is CAKTGENEQYF. The CDR3, as DNA: TGTGCCAAAACAGGGGAGAACGAGCAGTACTTC.

This chain links TRBV6-5 with TRBJ2-7; TRBD1 matches at 7 bases. Trimming cost V 6 bases and J 3 bases; bases outside gene matches: 11. Germline lookup yields CDR1 MNHEY and CDR2 SVGAGI. The length of the CDR3 is 15 residues. The CDR3 DNA is TGTGCCAGCAGATCCTCCGGGACAGAGGGCTACGAGCAGTACTTC. Protein: CASRSSGTEGYEQYF.

This clone was seen a few times. V gene TRBV5-1 combines with J gene TRBJ2-7; D call uncertain. Germline CDR1 reads SGHRS; CDR2 reads YFSETQ. The CDR3 extends over 12 amino acids. V was clipped by 5 bases and J by 4 bases, with 10 bases between them. The CDR3 region has the DNA TGCGCCAGCAGAAAAGACAATTACGAGCAGTACTTC. Encoded protein: CASRKDNYEQYF.

V and J are TRBV2 and TRBJ1-5; D is unresolved. CDR1 and CDR2 from the germline V gene are SNHLY and FYNNEI. The germline V and J ends were trimmed by 4 bases and 2 bases, with 9 bases remaining between them. The CDR3 consists of 14 residues. CDR3 loop: CASSAGKGNQPQHF. In DNA, the CDR3 is TGTGCCAGCAGTGCGGGGAAGGGCAATCAGCCCCAGCATTTT.

The genes are TRBV27 and TRBJ1-2, with D possibly being TRBD1 (6 bases). Deletions cut 3 bases from V and 0 bases from J, with 14 bases between. The CDR3 length is 16 residues. Germline-derived CDR1 and CDR2 are MNHEY and SMNVEV (reference sequence). The CDR3: CASSFLIGTSNYGYTF. The CDR3 DNA sequence: TGTGCCAGCAGTTTCTTGATCGGGACATCTAACTATGGCTACACCTTC.

The chain carries TRBV6-1 and TRBJ1-1, with D uncertain. This CDR3 has 13 residues. V lost 8 bases to trimming and J lost 0 bases, with 10 bases between them. The germline V gene encodes CDR1 MNHNS and CDR2 SASEGT. CDR3 residues: CASLMTVNTEAFF. The CDR3 DNA follows: TGTGCCAGCTTAATGACTGTGAACACTGAAGCTTTCTTT.

The CDR3 region is CASSLEQGPNYGYTF. The CDR3 bases are TGTGCCAGCAGCTTGGAACAGGGACCTAACTATGGCTACACCTTC. V and J are TRBV5-5 and TRBJ1-2; tentatively, D is TRBD1 (6 bases). CDR3 length: 15 amino acids. Germline CDR1 SGHKS, CDR2 YYEKEE (reference sequence). V gave up 0 bases and J gave up 0 bases, with 9 bases separating them. Full variable domain (remainder filled in from reference TRBV5-5 and TRBJ1-2): DAGVTQSPTHLIKTRGQQVTLRCSPISGHKSVSWYQQVLGQGPQFIFQYYEKEERGRGNFPDRFSARQFPNYSSELNVNALLLGDSALYLCASSLEQGPNYGYTFGSGTRLTVV.

The chain combines TRBV7-6 with TRBJ2-3, with TRBD2 matching 8 bases. V was clipped by 1 base and J by 5 bases; unmatched bases: 5. The CDR3 contains 15 residues. The germline CDR1 and CDR2 sequences are SGHVS and FNYEAQ. CDR3 sequence reads: CASSLVSGVGDTQYF. The DNA for the CDR3 is TGTGCCAGCAGCTTAGTTAGCGGGGTGGGAGATACGCAGTATTTT. The full variable domain, rest sourced from reference TRBV7-6 and TRBJ2-3, is GAGVSQSPRYKVTKRGQDVALRCDPISGHVSLYWYRQALGQGPEFLTYFNYEAQQDKSGLPNDRFSAERPEGSISTLTIQRTEQRDSAMYRCASSLVSGVGDTQYFGPGTRLTVL.

V is TRBV11-3 and J is TRBJ2-3, with 14 bases aligning to TRBD2. V lost 3 bases to trimming and J lost 2 bases; unmatched junction nucleotides: 4. The length of the CDR3 is 17 residues. Looked up from germline, CDR1 is SGHNT and CDR2 is YENEEA. The CDR3 loop is CASSFGTSGGATDTQYF. DNA of the CDR3: TGTGCCAGCAGCTTTGGGACTAGCGGGGGTGCCACAGATACGCAGTATTTT.

V gene TRBV6-5 combines with J gene TRBJ1-6; D unresolved. The germline V gene encodes CDR1 MNHEY and CDR2 SVGAGI. The CDR3 contains 13 residues. V lost 6 bases and J lost 6, with 9 bases in between. The CDR3: CASRSPVNSPLHF. In DNA form, the CDR3 reads TGTGCCAGCAGATCCCCGGTTAATTCACCCCTCCACTTT.

The J gene is TRBJ2-3, the V gene TRBV5-1; the match to TRBD1 covers 7 bases. V gave up 3 bases and J gave up 3 bases; unmatched junction bases: 13. The CDR3 loop spans 17 amino acids. Germline V CDR1 and CDR2: SGHRS, YFSETQ. CDR3 sequence: CASSSLETGLGTDTQYF. DNA for the CDR3: TGCGCCAGCAGCTCGTTGGAGACAGGGCTTGGGACAGATACGCAGTATTTT.

The chain has TRBV2 and TRBJ1-2; 9 nucleotides match TRBD1. V shed 4 bases and J 3 bases; nucleotides not matched to a gene: 0. CDR3 length: 13 amino acids. Germline V gives CDR1 SNHLY, CDR2 FYNNEI. CDR3 region: CASSGDRDYGYTF. In DNA, the CDR3 is TGTGCCAGCAGTGGGGACAGGGACTATGGCTACACCTTC. Full variable domain (rest looked up from reference TRBV2 and TRBJ1-2): EPEVTQTPSHQVTQMGQEVILRCVPISNHLYFYWYRQILGQKVEFLVSFYNNEISEKSEIFDDQFSVERPDGSNFTLKIRSTKLEDSAMYFCASSGDRDYGYTFGSGTRLTVV.

This clone was picked up a small number of times. The V gene is TRBV6-4, the J gene TRBJ1-1; D not certain. V was shortened by 0 bases and J by 0 bases, with 8 bases between the two germline ends. Germline V gene lookup returns CDR1 MRHNA and CDR2 SNTAGT. The CDR3 length is 15 residues. In nucleotides, the CDR3 is TGTGCCAGCAGTGACTCCCCAGACATGAACACTGAAGCTTTCTTT. Amino acids: CASSDSPDMNTEAFF.

V gene TRBV7-5 combines with J gene TRBJ1-2; no check of the table's D call, TRBD1, against the DNA was made. TRBV7-5 is noted as a pseudogene. The CDR3 totals 17 residues. CDR3 bases: TGTGCCAGAAGCTTAAGGGGTTTAGGCAGTGTAAACTATGGCTACACCTTC. Its protein product is CARSLRGLGSVNYGYTF.

This clone occurred a few times. This chain uses TRBV5-4 with TRBJ2-5; possibly TRBD1 for D (6 bases). The CDR3 loop spans 14 amino acids. Germline V CDR1 and CDR2: SGHNT, YYREEE (reference sequence). V shed 0 bases and J shed 5 bases, with 11 bases lying between them. The CDR3 nucleotides read TGTGCCAGCAGCTTGGACAGGGTCGGGGAGACCCAGTACTTC. Amino acids: CASSLDRVGETQYF.